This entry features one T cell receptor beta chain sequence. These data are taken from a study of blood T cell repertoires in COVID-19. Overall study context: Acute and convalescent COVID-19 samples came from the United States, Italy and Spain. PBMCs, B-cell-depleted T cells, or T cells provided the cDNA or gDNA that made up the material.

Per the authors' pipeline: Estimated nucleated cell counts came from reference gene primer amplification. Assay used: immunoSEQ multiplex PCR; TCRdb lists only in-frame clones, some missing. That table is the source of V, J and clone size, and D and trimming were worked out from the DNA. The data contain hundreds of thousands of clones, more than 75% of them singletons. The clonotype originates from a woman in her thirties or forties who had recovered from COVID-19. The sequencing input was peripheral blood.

The DNA for the CDR3 is TGTGCCAGCAGTTTGCCTAGCGGGGGCTCCTACGAGCAGTACTTC. Its translation is CASSLPSGGSYEQYF. The V gene is TRBV6-5, the J gene TRBJ2-7; 10 nucleotides agree with TRBD2. Germline assignment: CDR1 MNHEY and CDR2 SVGAGI. CDR3 length: 15 residues. V gave up 4 bases and J gave up 0 bases; unmatched junction bases: 3.